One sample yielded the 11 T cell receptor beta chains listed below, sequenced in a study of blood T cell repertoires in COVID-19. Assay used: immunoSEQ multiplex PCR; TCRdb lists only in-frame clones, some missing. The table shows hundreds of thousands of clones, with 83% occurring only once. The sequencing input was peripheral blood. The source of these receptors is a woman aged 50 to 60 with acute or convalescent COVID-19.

CDR3: CASSPGTGSTDTQYF. Written as DNA, the CDR3 is TGTGCCAGCAGCCCCGGGACTGGGAGCACAGATACGCAGTATTTT. V usage is TRBV7-7 and J usage is TRBJ2-3; TRBD2 might be the D (6 bases). V gave up 5 bases and J gave up 0 bases, with 12 bases separating them. Germline V CDR1 and CDR2: SSHAT, FNYEAQ (reference sequence). There are 15 residues in the CDR3.

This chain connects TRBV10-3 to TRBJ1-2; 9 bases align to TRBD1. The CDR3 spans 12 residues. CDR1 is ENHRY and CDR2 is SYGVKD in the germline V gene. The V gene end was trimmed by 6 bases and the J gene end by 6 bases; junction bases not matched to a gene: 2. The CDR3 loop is CAISDRGNGYTF. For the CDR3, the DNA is TGTGCCATCAGCGACAGGGGGAATGGCTACACCTTC.

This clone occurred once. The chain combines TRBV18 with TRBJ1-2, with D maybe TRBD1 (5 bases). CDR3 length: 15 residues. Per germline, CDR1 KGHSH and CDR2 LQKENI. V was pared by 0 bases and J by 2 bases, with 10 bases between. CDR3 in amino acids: CASSPPGRVNYGYTF. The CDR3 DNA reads TGTGCCAGCTCACCACCGGGCAGGGTAAACTATGGCTACACCTTC.

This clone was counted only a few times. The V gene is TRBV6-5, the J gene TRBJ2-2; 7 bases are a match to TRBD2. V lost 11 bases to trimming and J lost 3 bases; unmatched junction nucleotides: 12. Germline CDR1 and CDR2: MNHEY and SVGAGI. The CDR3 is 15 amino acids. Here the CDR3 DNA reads TGTGCCTGCACATCTAGCGGAACATACACCGGGGAGCTGTTTTTT. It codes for CACTSSGTYTGELFF.

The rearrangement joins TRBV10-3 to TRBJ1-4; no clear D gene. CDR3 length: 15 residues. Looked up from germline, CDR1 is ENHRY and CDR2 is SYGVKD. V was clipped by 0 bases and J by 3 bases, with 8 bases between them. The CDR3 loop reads CAISESRQPNEKLFF. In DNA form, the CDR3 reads TGTGCCATCAGTGAGTCGCGGCAGCCTAATGAAAAACTGTTTTTT.

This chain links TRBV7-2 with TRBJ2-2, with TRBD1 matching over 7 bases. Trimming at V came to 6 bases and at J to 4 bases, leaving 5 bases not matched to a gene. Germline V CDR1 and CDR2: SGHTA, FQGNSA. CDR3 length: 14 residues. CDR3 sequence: CASRNAGGTGELFF. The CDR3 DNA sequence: TGTGCCAGCAGAAACGCAGGGGGCACCGGGGAGCTGTTTTTT.

The CDR3 nucleotides are TGTGCCACGGGGGCGGGGTATTCTCGAGCGGGAGGAGAGCAGTTCTTC. Amino acid sequence: CATGAGYSRAGGEQFF. V and J are TRBV24-1 and TRBJ2-1; 9 bases align to TRBD2. CDR1 KGHDR and CDR2 SFDVKD come from the germline V gene. The CDR3 has 16 residues. V shed 10 bases, J shed 10 bases, and the junction held 19 bases outside the gene matches.

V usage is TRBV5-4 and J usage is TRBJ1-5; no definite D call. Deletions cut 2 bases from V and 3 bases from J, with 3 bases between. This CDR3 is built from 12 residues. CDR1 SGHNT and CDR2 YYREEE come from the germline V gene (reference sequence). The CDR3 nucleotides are TGTGCCAGCAGCTTTAACAATCAGCCCCAGCATTTT. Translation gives CASSFNNQPQHF.

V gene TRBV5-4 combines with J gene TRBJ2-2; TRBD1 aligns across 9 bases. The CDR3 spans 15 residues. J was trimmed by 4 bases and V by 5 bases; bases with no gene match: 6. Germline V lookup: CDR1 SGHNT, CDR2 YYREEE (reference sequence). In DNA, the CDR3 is TGTGCCAGCAGGATACAGGGGGCGGGCACCGGGGAGCTGTTTTTT. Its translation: CASRIQGAGTGELFF.

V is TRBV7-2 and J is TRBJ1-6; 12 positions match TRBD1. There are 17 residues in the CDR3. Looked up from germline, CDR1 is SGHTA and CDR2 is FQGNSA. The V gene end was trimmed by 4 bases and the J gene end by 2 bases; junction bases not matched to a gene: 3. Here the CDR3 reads CASSSGQGATYNSPLHF. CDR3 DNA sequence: TGTGCCAGCAGCTCGGGACAGGGGGCCACCTATAATTCACCCCTCCACTTT. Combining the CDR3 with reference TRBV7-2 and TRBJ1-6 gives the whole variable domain GAGVSQSPSNKVTEKGKDVELRCDPISGHTALYWYRQSLGQGLEFLIYFQGNSAPDKSGLPSDRFSAERTGGSVSTLTIQRTQQEDSAVYLCASSSGQGATYNSPLHFGNGTRLTVT.

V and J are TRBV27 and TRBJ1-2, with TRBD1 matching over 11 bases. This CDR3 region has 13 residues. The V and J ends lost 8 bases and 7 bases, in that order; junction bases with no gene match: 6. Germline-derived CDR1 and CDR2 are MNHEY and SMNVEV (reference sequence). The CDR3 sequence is CASSGQGAGGYTF. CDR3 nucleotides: TGTGCCAGCTCAGGACAGGGGGCAGGTGGCTACACCTTC.